The clone carrying this T cell receptor beta chain was found many times. The sample comes from a study of spatial heterogeneity in lung cancer. Sample time point: sample taken at primary tumor resection. Sequencing of whole RNA from tumor, nontumor lung or frozen PBMC involved no sorting. Per the germline V gene, CDR1 is SGHRS and CDR2 is YFSETQ. CDR3 length: 15 residues. The ends lost 4 bases at V and 1 base at J; junction bases unmatched: 5. TCRdb analysed the 5' RACE reads with MiXCR anew, one entry per CDR3 protein. The top ten hold roughly 6.7% of the sample, which has under 75,000 distinct CDR3 sequences, approximately 12% seen once.

The chain links TRBV5-1 to TRBJ2-1; TRBD1 matches 7 bases. The specimen comprised PBMCs, sampled at surgery. This clonotype was obtained from a male donor with early-stage non-small cell lung cancer. The CDR3 nucleotides are TGCGCCAGCAGCGCTATGGACAGGTCCTACAATGAGCAGTTCTTC. This translates into CASSAMDRSYNEQFF.